The rows below give T cell receptor beta chains drawn from one sample of a study of T cells after yellow fever vaccination. From the 5' RACE reads, TCRdb called clonotypes with MiXCR, one entry per CDR3 protein. The table shows 610,000 or so distinct CDR3 sequences, with about 12% occurring only once. Here the sequenced sample was PBMCs, taken on the day of the yellow fever booster vaccination. The receptors shown here come from a man aged 25 to 45 who received the YFV17D yellow fever vaccine. CDR3s include the opening cysteine and the closing phenylalanine or tryptophan. Fields, in order: D gene, V gene, clone size, J gene, CDR3 DNA, CDR3 protein. A D gene is named only where the DNA matches it firmly. For some rows the clone size is stated as once, few or many, or as a class when expanded; others skip it.

>-|TRBV15|once|TRBJ1-3
TGTGCCACCAGAACGGTTCCAGCTGGGGACACCATATATTTT
CATRTVPAGDTIYF
>TRBD2|TRBV5-4|few|TRBJ2-3
TGTGCCAGCAGCGGGGGGACTAGCGGGCCTAGCACAGATACGCAGTATTTT
CASSGGTSGPSTDTQYF
>TRBD1|TRBV3-1|few|TRBJ2-2
TGTGCCAGAATAACAGGGGCAAACACCGGGGAGCTGTTTTTT
CARITGANTGELFF
>TRBD2|TRBV5-5|-|TRBJ2-7
TGTGCCAGCAGCTTTCTAGCGGGAGCGGTCGAGCAGTACTTC
CASSFLAGAVEQYF
>TRBD2|TRBV20-1|-|TRBJ2-1
TGCACTGCTAAGGAGTCTCTAGCGGGAGGGTATGTGCAGTTCTTC
CTAKESLAGGYVQFF
>-|TRBV9|-|TRBJ1-1
TGTGCCAGCAGCGTCAGTATTAACACTGAAGCTTTCTTT
CASSVSINTEAFF
>TRBD2|TRBV11-2|few|TRBJ2-4
TGTGCCAGCAGCGAACAGGCGGGAGGCGCTGTAGCCAAAAACATTCAGTACTTC
CASSEQAGGAVAKNIQYF
>TRBD1|TRBV19|-|TRBJ2-1
TGTGCCAGCACGACAGGGAGCTACTACAATGAGCAGTTCTTC
CASTTGSYYNEQFF
>TRBD1|TRBV29-1|-|TRBJ2-1
TGCAGCGTTGAAGGAGGAACAGGGGGCGGGCAGTTCTTC
CSVEGGTGGGQFF
>TRBD1|TRBV15|-|TRBJ2-1
TGTGCCACCAGCAGAGATCGGGACAGCTCCTACAATGAGCAGTTCTTC
CATSRDRDSSYNEQFF
>TRBD1|TRBV11-2|few|TRBJ1-2
TGTGCCAGCAGCTTAGTTGGGACAGTAGGCTTGGGGAACTATGGCTACACCTTC
CASSLVGTVGLGNYGYTF
>TRBD1|TRBV12-3/TRBV12-4|-|TRBJ2-3
TGTGCCAGCAGTTTCGGGACAGGCACAGATACGCAGTATTTT
CASSFGTGTDTQYF
>-|TRBV3-1|-|TRBJ2-7
TGTGCCAGCAGCCAAGGGCGCCGGGCCCAGCCGAACGAGCAGTACTTC
CASSQGRRAQPNEQYF
>-|TRBV2|few|TRBJ2-4
TGTGCCAGCAGTTCCGGGACCCGGGGGTACTTC
CASSSGTRGYF
>TRBD1|TRBV12-3/TRBV12-4|-|TRBJ1-2
TGTGCCAGCAGGGGGACAGGGCACTATGGCTACACCTTC
CASRGTGHYGYTF
>TRBD2|TRBV15|-|TRBJ2-6
TGTGCCACCAGCATGGCGGGAGCTGGGGCCAACGTCCTGACTTTC
CATSMAGAGANVLTF
>TRBD2|TRBV28|-|TRBJ2-1
TGTGCCAGCACTCCCGCGGGAGAATCCTACAATGAGCAGTTCTTC
CASTPAGESYNEQFF
>-|TRBV6-2/TRBV6-3|few|TRBJ1-2
TGTGCCAGCAGTTCCTCGGGACGGGGCTACACCTTC
CASSSSGRGYTF
>TRBD2|TRBV20-1|-|TRBJ2-7
TGCAGTGCTAGACACCACGAAGCGGGAGACAGGAACGAGCAGTACTTC
CSARHHEAGDRNEQYF
>-|TRBV12-3/TRBV12-4|many|TRBJ2-3
TGTGCCAGCAGGTCCTTGTCGGGCAAGACAGATACGCAGTATTTT
CASRSLSGKTDTQYF
>TRBD1|TRBV12-3/TRBV12-4|few|TRBJ1-5
TGTGCCAGCAGTTCAACCACAGGGGACCATCAGCCCCAGCATTTT
CASSSTTGDHQPQHF
>-|TRBV7-2|-|TRBJ2-5
TGTGCCAGCAGCCCCGACCCTAACTACAAAGAGACCCAGTACTTC
CASSPDPNYKETQYF
>TRBD1|TRBV20-1|-|TRBJ1-1
TGCAGTGCTAGTTCGATGACAGGGAAAGCTTTCTTT
CSASSMTGKAFF